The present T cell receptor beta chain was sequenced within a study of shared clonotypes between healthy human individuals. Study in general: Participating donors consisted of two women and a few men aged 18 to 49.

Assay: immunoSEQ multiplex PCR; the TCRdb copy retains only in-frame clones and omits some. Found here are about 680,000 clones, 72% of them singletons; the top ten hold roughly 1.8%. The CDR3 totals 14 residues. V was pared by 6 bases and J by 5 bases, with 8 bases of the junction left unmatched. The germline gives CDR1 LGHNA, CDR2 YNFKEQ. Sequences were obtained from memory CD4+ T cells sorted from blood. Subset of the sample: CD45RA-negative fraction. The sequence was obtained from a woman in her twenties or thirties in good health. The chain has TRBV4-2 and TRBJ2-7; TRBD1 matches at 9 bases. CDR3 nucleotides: TGTGCCAGCAGGGCCCCGGGACAGGGCCACGAGCAGTACTTC. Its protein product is CASRAPGQGHEQYF.